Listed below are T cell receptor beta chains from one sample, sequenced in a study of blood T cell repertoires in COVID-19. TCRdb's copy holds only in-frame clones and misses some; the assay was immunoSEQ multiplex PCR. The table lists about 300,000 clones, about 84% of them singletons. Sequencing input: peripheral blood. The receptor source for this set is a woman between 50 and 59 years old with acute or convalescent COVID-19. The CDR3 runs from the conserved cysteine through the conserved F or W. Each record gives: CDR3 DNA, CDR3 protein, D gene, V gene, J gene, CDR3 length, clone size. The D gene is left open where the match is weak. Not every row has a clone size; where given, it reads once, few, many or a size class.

TGCAGTGCTAGTAGGGGGATGCTTTTCTACGAGCAGTACTTC,CSASRGMLFYEQYF,.,TRBV20-1,TRBJ2-7,14,.
TGTGCCAGCAGCCCACGGGACTGGGGTTACGAGCAGTACTTC,CASSPRDWGYEQYF,.,TRBV3-1/TRBV3-2,TRBJ2-7,14,.
TGTGCCAGCAGCTTGTATGGGACAGGGAACGTCTATGGCTACACCTTC,CASSLYGTGNVYGYTF,TRBD1,TRBV5-6,TRBJ1-2,16,.
TGTGCCAGCAGTCCAACAAACACCGGGGAGCTGTTTTTT,CASSPTNTGELFF,.,TRBV27,TRBJ2-2,13,.
TGTGCCAGCAGCCAGGGGACTAGCGGAAGCACAGATACGCAGTATTTT,CASSQGTSGSTDTQYF,TRBD2,TRBV7-9,TRBJ2-3,16,.
TGTGCCAGCAGCTCGCCCAGGGGTCCCACCGGGGAGCTGTTTTTT,CASSSPRGPTGELFF,.,TRBV27,TRBJ2-2,15,.
TGTGCCAGCAGTTTGAAGACAGGCCGAAATGAAAAACTGTTTTTT,CASSLKTGRNEKLFF,.,TRBV27,TRBJ1-4,15,.
TGCGCCAGCAGCTTGGAACTAGCGGGTATCTCCTACGAGCAGTACTTC,CASSLELAGISYEQYF,TRBD2,TRBV5-1,TRBJ2-7,16,.
TGTGCCAGCAGCTTTCTGACAGGGAACCAAGAGACCCAGTACTTC,CASSFLTGNQETQYF,TRBD1,TRBV7-2,TRBJ2-5,15,once
TGTGCCAGCTCACCGACAGGGGGCAAGGGAGAGACCCAGTACTTC,CASSPTGGKGETQYF,TRBD1,TRBV18,TRBJ2-5,15,once
TGTGCCAGCAGCGTAGGTCCCAGTCAGACCGGGGAGCTGTTTTTT,CASSVGPSQTGELFF,.,TRBV9,TRBJ2-2,15,once
TGTGCCAGCAGTTTTCAGGGGAACACTGAAGCTTTCTTT,CASSFQGNTEAFF,.,TRBV12-3/TRBV12-4,TRBJ1-1,13,.
TGCGCCAGCAGCCAAGACAGGGGCAGGCAGCCCCAGCATTTT,CASSQDRGRQPQHF,.,TRBV4-3,TRBJ1-5,14,.
TGTGCCAGCAGCACCAGACAGGGGGGCAATCAGCCCCAGCATTTT,CASSTRQGGNQPQHF,TRBD1,TRBV27,TRBJ1-5,15,.
TGCGCCAGCAGCCAAGTAGCGTCTAGCGGGAGGAGCACAGATACGCAGTATTTT,CASSQVASSGRSTDTQYF,TRBD2,TRBV4-1,TRBJ2-3,18,.
TGCGCCAGCAGCCAAGATCAAAGGGGTGAAAAACTGTTTTTT,CASSQDQRGEKLFF,.,TRBV4-1,TRBJ1-4,14,.
TGTGCCAGCCTTCCGACTAGCGGGGTTAGCACAGATACGCAGTATTTT,CASLPTSGVSTDTQYF,TRBD2,TRBV28,TRBJ2-3,16,.
TGTGCCAGCAGCGCACTGGACAGTCTGCCAAACACCATATATTTT,CASSALDSLPNTIYF,.,TRBV3-1/TRBV3-2,TRBJ1-3,15,.
TGTGCCAGCAGTTTATTTCCAGCAGGAACTAATGAAAAACTGTTTTTT,CASSLFPAGTNEKLFF,.,TRBV28,TRBJ1-4,16,.
TGTGCCAGCAGCCAACCAGAGGGACAGGGGGTCGCTGAAGCTTTCTTT,CASSQPEGQGVAEAFF,TRBD1,TRBV14,TRBJ1-1,16,.
TGTGCCAGCAGCCAAGACAGGGGGTATGGCTACACCTTC,CASSQDRGYGYTF,TRBD1,TRBV4-2,TRBJ1-2,13,.
TGTGCCAGCAGCGTAAGACTAGCGGTCTACAATGAGCAGTTCTTC,CASSVRLAVYNEQFF,TRBD2,TRBV9,TRBJ2-1,15,.
TGTGCCAGCAGCGTAGGGTCCGAGAGGGTCTACGAGCAGTACTTC,CASSVGSERVYEQYF,.,TRBV9,TRBJ2-7,15,.
TGTGCCAGCAGCCAAGATTCGGGGTCCTATAATTCACCCCTCCACTTT,CASSQDSGSYNSPLHF,.,TRBV3-1/TRBV3-2,TRBJ1-6,16,.
TGTGCCAGCAACACCCCCGGACTAGCGGGAGTCTATGAGCAGTTCTTC,CASNTPGLAGVYEQFF,TRBD2,TRBV28,TRBJ2-1,16,.
TGTGCTAGTGGTGTGGGAACTAAGCGGGAGGGTAAAGAGACCCAGTACTTC,CASGVGTKREGKETQYF,TRBD2,TRBV12-5,TRBJ2-5,17,once
TGTGCCAGCTCACCCGCGGGACAGGGTGTCGGCGAGCAGTACTTC,CASSPAGQGVGEQYF,TRBD1,TRBV18,TRBJ2-7,15,.
TGTGCCAGCAGCTTAAAACGGGGGTACGAGCAGTACTTC,CASSLKRGYEQYF,.,TRBV7-3,TRBJ2-7,13,.
TGCGCCAGCAGCCTTACAGCCGGGACCTACAATGAGCAGTTCTTC,CASSLTAGTYNEQFF,.,TRBV5-1,TRBJ2-1,15,.
TGTGCCAGCTCACCAAGTGCAGGGGGCGACTATGGCTACACCTTC,CASSPSAGGDYGYTF,TRBD1,TRBV18,TRBJ1-2,15,.
TGTGCCAGCAGCAATACTGTGTCGACTAGCGGGAGGCACGAGCAGTACTTC,CASSNTVSTSGRHEQYF,TRBD2,TRBV5-6,TRBJ2-7,17,.
TGTGCCAGCACCTCCAAGCGGGGGGCCTACGAGCAGTACTTC,CASTSKRGAYEQYF,TRBD2,TRBV2,TRBJ2-7,14,.
TGTGCCACCAGTGATGCCCCGGGGAGCTACACCTTC,CATSDAPGSYTF,.,TRBV24-1,TRBJ1-2,12,few
TGTGCCAGCAGCCGGGGACTAGCGGGAGAAATTAGGGCCTACGAGCAGTACTTC,CASSRGLAGEIRAYEQYF,TRBD2,TRBV28,TRBJ2-7,18,once
TGTGCCAGCAGCTCACTAGCGGGAGGGCCCTCTCCGCAGTTCTTC,CASSSLAGGPSPQFF,TRBD2,TRBV3-1/TRBV3-2,TRBJ2-1,15,.
TGTGCCAGCAGCTTCGACAGGGGGCGGCCCCAGCATTTT,CASSFDRGRPQHF,TRBD1,TRBV11-2,TRBJ1-5,13,.
TGTGCCTGGAGTGTAGGCCTCCGGGAAGAGACCCAGTACTTC,CAWSVGLREETQYF,.,TRBV30,TRBJ2-5,14,once
TGTGCCAGCAGTTACTCGATACGGGGGAGTAGGTATGAGCAGTTCTTC,CASSYSIRGSRYEQFF,.,TRBV6-5,TRBJ2-1,16,.
TGCGCCAGCAGCCAAGACCTCCTAACCTTAGAGGGTGAGCAGTTCTTC,CASSQDLLTLEGEQFF,.,TRBV4-3,TRBJ2-1,16,.
TGTGCCAGCAGCTTAGTTGCTCCGGGACTAGCGGTTTTCACTAGCACAGATACGCAGTATTTT,CASSLVAPGLAVFTSTDTQYF,TRBD2,TRBV7-6,TRBJ2-3,21,.
TGTGCCAGTAGTATACTAGCGGGAGGGTCCTACAATGAGCAGTTCTTC,CASSILAGGSYNEQFF,TRBD2,TRBV19,TRBJ2-1,16,once